A selection of T cell receptor beta chains follows, all from one sample in a study of T cells in tumors after PD-1 blockade. Measured with immunoSEQ multiplex PCR; TCRdb has only the in-frame clones, and not every one. The table has fewer than 50,000 clones, over 75% seen once. The input for sequencing was PBMCs, taken before anti-PD-1 treatment. These receptor sequences come from a human donor with basal cell carcinoma. Both conserved end residues are part of each CDR3. The D gene is left open where the match is weak. The size of a clone is reported for some rows only, either as once, few or many, or as a class for expanded clones.

V gene	J gene	clone size	D gene	CDR3 DNA	CDR3 protein
TRBV5-4	TRBJ1-1	-	TRBD1	TGTGCCAGCAGCTTGGATCAGGGGGCGACTGAAGCTTTCTTT	CASSLDQGATEAFF
TRBV5-5	TRBJ2-1	-	-	TGTGCCAGCAGCCCCCTAAAGTTTGAGCAGTTCTTC	CASSPLKFEQFF
TRBV12-3/TRBV12-4	TRBJ2-3	-	-	TGTGCCAGCAGGATACTAGTAACAGATACGCAGTATTTT	CASRILVTDTQYF
TRBV6-4	TRBJ1-1	-	-	TGTGCCAGCAGTGAACCGGGATTGAGCACTGAAGCTTTCTTT	CASSEPGLSTEAFF
TRBV19	TRBJ1-1	-	TRBD1	TGTGCCAGTAATAGTATTGGGGACAGGGTTGAAGGTGAAGCTTTCTTT	CASNSIGDRVEGEAFF
TRBV18	TRBJ2-7	-	TRBD2	TGTGCCAGCTCACCGACTAGCGGCTACGAGCAGTACTTC	CASSPTSGYEQYF
TRBV7-9	TRBJ2-3	-	-	TGTGCCAGCAGCTCAGGGGTCGCGGACACAGATACGCAGTATTTT	CASSSGVADTDTQYF
TRBV5-4	TRBJ2-7	-	TRBD2	TGTGCCAGCAGCTCGGGACTAGCGGGGGGGTCCTACGAGCAGTACTTC	CASSSGLAGGSYEQYF
TRBV19	TRBJ2-3	-	-	TGTGCCAGTAGTATTGGCGGATCCCTCACAGATACGCAGTATTTT	CASSIGGSLTDTQYF
TRBV7-2	TRBJ2-5	once	TRBD2	TGTGCCAGCAGCTTAGAGGCGGGGGGGCAAGAGACCCAGTACTTC	CASSLEAGGQETQYF
TRBV9	TRBJ1-1	-	-	TGTGCCAGCAGCGGTGGGGGAGGGATGACTGAAGCTTTCTTT	CASSGGGGMTEAFF
TRBV30	TRBJ1-2	-	-	TGTGCCTGGACCCTCCAGGGGAGCAGCGGTGGCTACACCTTC	CAWTLQGSSGGYTF
TRBV18	TRBJ2-3	-	TRBD2	TGTGCCAGCTTCACCGGGGCGGGGGGGCCAGATACGCAGTATTTT	CASFTGAGGPDTQYF
TRBV5-8	TRBJ1-5	-	-	TGTGCCAGCAGCTTGGGTCTGACACGAGTAGGTAGTCAGCCCCAGCATTTT	CASSLGLTRVGSQPQHF
TRBV19	TRBJ1-2	-	-	TGTGCCAGTAAAGAGGGTTCCTATGGCTACACCTTC	CASKEGSYGYTF
TRBV2	TRBJ1-1	-	-	TGTGCCAGCAGTGGACAGCTCTTGGGCACTGAAGCTTTCTTT	CASSGQLLGTEAFF
TRBV6-2/TRBV6-3	TRBJ1-5	-	-	TGTGCCAGCAGTTACGGGGACCCCGGACCCCAGCATTTT	CASSYGDPGPQHF
TRBV5-1	TRBJ1-6	-	TRBD1	TGCGCCAGCAGCATTAGGGACAGGGCCCCAAATTCACCCCTCCACTTT	CASSIRDRAPNSPLHF
TRBV19	TRBJ1-1	once	-	TGTGCCAGTAACATAAGGGGTTCGAACACTGAAGCTTTCTTT	CASNIRGSNTEAFF
TRBV7-2	TRBJ1-4	-	-	TGTGCCAGCAGCCCGCGGCACAGGAATGAAAAACTGTTTTTT	CASSPRHRNEKLFF